Listed below are T cell receptor beta chains from one sample, sequenced in a study of T-cell reconstitution after alpha-beta-depleted transplantation in children. TCRdb recomputed calls from the PCR reads with MiXCR, one row per CDR3 protein. The data contain approximately 300,000 distinct CDR3 sequences, around 10% of them seen just once; the ten biggest clones take up about a quarter. The specimen comprised peripheral blood, sampled 180 days after TCRalphabeta/CD19-depleted stem cell transplant. These receptors originate from a male patient between 2 and 15 years old who had a stem cell transplant for chronic granulomatous disease, so the T cells may come from the graft donor. The CDR3 runs from the conserved cysteine through the conserved F or W. The D gene is left open where the match is weak. Expanded clones get a size class; other rows say once, few or many, or leave the size out.

d_gene	v_gene	j_gene	abundance	CDR3nt	CDR3aa
NA	TRBV7-9	TRBJ2-5	many	TGTGCCAGCAGCGGGCTGGGGAACCAAGAGACCCAGTACTTC	CASSGLGNQETQYF
NA	TRBV12-3/TRBV12-4	TRBJ2-1	many	TGTGCCAGCAGTCCTCTGACTATTTTCAACCCCGGATCCTACAATGAGCAGTTCTTC	CASSPLTIFNPGSYNEQFF
TRBD1	TRBV20-1	TRBJ1-5	many	TGCAGTGCTAGCCGATACCACAGGGGGCGCATAGGCAATCAGCCCCAGCATTTT	CSASRYHRGRIGNQPQHF
TRBD2	TRBV13	TRBJ2-1	many	TGTGCCAGCAGCTTGGGACTAGCGATCTACAATGAGCAGTTCTTC	CASSLGLAIYNEQFF
TRBD2	TRBV11-2	TRBJ2-1	many	TGTGCCAGCAGCCCCGGGACTAGCGGGAGGGCCGTGAATGAGCAGTTCTTC	CASSPGTSGRAVNEQFF
TRBD2	TRBV6-2/TRBV6-3	TRBJ2-2	many	TGTGCCAGCAGTTACGGGGACTACGACACCGGGGAGCTGTTTTTT	CASSYGDYDTGELFF
NA	TRBV24-1	TRBJ1-4	many	TGTGCCACCAGTGGACCGGGCCCTAATGAAAAACTGTTTTTT	CATSGPGPNEKLFF
NA	TRBV30	TRBJ2-5	NA	TGTGCCTGGAGTTTGGGGTACCAAGAGACCCAGTACTTC	CAWSLGYQETQYF
NA	TRBV18	TRBJ2-7	few	TGTGCCAACTCACCGTTTAGGGAGCCCTACGAGCAGTACTTC	CANSPFREPYEQYF
TRBD1	TRBV4-1	TRBJ1-1	many	TGCGCCAGCAGCCTTCCTAAGCCGGGACAGGGGCTTGCGGGCACTGAAGCTTTCTTT	CASSLPKPGQGLAGTEAFF
NA	TRBV5-1	TRBJ2-3	many	TGCGCCAGCAGCTCGGATTTTTTCGGGACAGATACGCAGTATTTT	CASSSDFFGTDTQYF
NA	TRBV4-3	TRBJ2-3	many	TGCGCCAGCAGCCAAGAAGCGTGGGGCACAGATACGCAGTATTTT	CASSQEAWGTDTQYF
NA	TRBV7-3	TRBJ2-2	many	TGTGCCAGCAGCTTAAAACCCAACACCGGGGAGCTGTTTTTT	CASSLKPNTGELFF
NA	TRBV4-1	TRBJ2-3	many	TGCGCCAGCAGCCCCCTAGTCGGGGTTACAGATACGCAGTATTTT	CASSPLVGVTDTQYF
NA	TRBV25-1	TRBJ1-2	NA	TGTGCCAGCAGTGAACGGGGCGGGGGAGGCTACACCTTC	CASSERGGGGYTF
NA	TRBV29-1	TRBJ2-4	few	TGCAGCGTTTTACAGGCCAAAAACATTCAGTACTTC	CSVLQAKNIQYF
NA	TRBV25-1	TRBJ2-4	many	TGTGCCAGCAGTGGCCATACGGGGCTAGACAAAAACATTCAGTACTTC	CASSGHTGLDKNIQYF
NA	TRBV5-1	TRBJ2-5	many	TGTGCCAGCAGTTATAAAGAGACCCAGTACTTC	CASSYKETQYF
NA	TRBV24-1	TRBJ2-5	many	TGTGCCACCCCCATGGGCGTAATGGAAGAGACCCAGTACTTC	CATPMGVMEETQYF
TRBD2	TRBV5-5	TRBJ2-1	many	TGTGCCAGCAGCTTGTCGAATCTAGCGGGAGATCCCTACAATGAGCAGTTCTTC	CASSLSNLAGDPYNEQFF
TRBD1	TRBV12-3/TRBV12-4	TRBJ1-2	many	TGTGCCAGTTACAGGGGGAGCGCTTATGGCTACACCTTC	CASYRGSAYGYTF
NA	TRBV20-1	TRBJ1-2	many	TGCAGTGCCGGTAACCACCTCAGGGCCTCCTCTAACTATGGCTACACCTTC	CSAGNHLRASSNYGYTF
TRBD2	TRBV20-1	TRBJ2-2	many	TGCAGTGTCCCGGGGGAGGGCACCGGGGAGCTGTTTTTT	CSVPGEGTGELFF
NA	TRBV4-1	TRBJ2-1	many	TGCGCCAGCAGCCAAGATCCCCTGGGAATGAACAATGAGCAGTTCTTC	CASSQDPLGMNNEQFF
NA	TRBV6-6	TRBJ2-4	few	TGTGCCAGCAGCTACTTCGACGAAAACATTCAGTACTTC	CASSYFDENIQYF
NA	TRBV29-1	TRBJ2-4	many	TGCACCCGGGGGAGAGCCAAAAACATTCAGTACTTC	CTRGRAKNIQYF
NA	TRBV12-3/TRBV12-4	TRBJ2-2	NA	TGTGCCAGCAGTTCCCCTGTGGCTAGTTGGACCGGGGAGCTGTTTTTT	CASSSPVASWTGELFF
NA	TRBV18	TRBJ2-2	many	TGTGCCAGCTCACCAAGGGGGGGCCCGAACACCGGGGAGCTGTTTTTT	CASSPRGGPNTGELFF
NA	TRBV12-3/TRBV12-4	TRBJ2-7	many	TGTGCCAGCAGTTCCGGAAGCATCTACGAGCAGTACTTC	CASSSGSIYEQYF
NA	TRBV19	TRBJ2-4	NA	TGTGCCAGTAGTTCCAGTCCAGGGATGACCAACGAGTACTTC	CASSSSPGMTNEYF
NA	TRBV2	TRBJ2-6	few	TGTGCCAGCAGTGAAGCGCGCTCTGGGGCCAACGTCCTGACTTTC	CASSEARSGANVLTF
NA	TRBV29-1	TRBJ2-2	many	TGCAGCGTTGTAGGCTTTGGGTACCGGGAGCTGTTTTTT	CSVVGFGYRELFF
NA	TRBV13	TRBJ2-7	few	TGTGCCAGCAGCTTAGGCCCGCCGGCAGGGGCCCCCTACGAGCAGTACTTC	CASSLGPPAGAPYEQYF
NA	TRBV7-2	TRBJ2-2	many	TGTGCCAGCAGCTTAGGGACGGGCCGGGAGAACACCGGGGAGCTGTTTTTT	CASSLGTGRENTGELFF
TRBD2	TRBV4-2	TRBJ2-7	NA	TGTGCCAGCAGCCAAGATTTTGCAGGACTAGCGGGAGCTCCACCCTACGAGCAGTACTTC	CASSQDFAGLAGAPPYEQYF
NA	TRBV20-1	TRBJ2-3	few	TGCAGTGCTCGCACATCACCCGGGACGCTCACAGATACGCAGTATTTT	CSARTSPGTLTDTQYF
NA	TRBV12-3/TRBV12-4	TRBJ1-2	NA	TGTGCCAGCGCCCCTCCAGTTAACTATGGCTACACCTTC	CASAPPVNYGYTF
TRBD1	TRBV10-3	TRBJ1-6	many	TGTGCCACCAACCGGGACAGGGGGAATTCACCCCTCCACTTT	CATNRDRGNSPLHF
NA	TRBV12-5	TRBJ1-5	many	TGTGCTAGTGGTGGATATAGCAATCAGCCCCAGCATTTT	CASGGYSNQPQHF
TRBD2	TRBV11-2	TRBJ2-3	many	TGTGCCAGCAGCACTGCTAGCGGGGGGGATCAGTATTTT	CASSTASGGDQYF
NA	TRBV20-1	TRBJ1-2	many	TGCAGTGCTACGGATCCCTCGTCCTATGGCTACACCTTC	CSATDPSSYGYTF
NA	TRBV3-1	TRBJ2-1	few	TGTGCCTCCAGCCAACATGTCCGGCGGGGGCAGTACAATGAGCAGTTCTTC	CASSQHVRRGQYNEQFF
NA	TRBV5-1	TRBJ1-2	many	TGCGCCAGCAGCTTGGTGTCGGAATTTAACTATGGCTACACCTTC	CASSLVSEFNYGYTF
NA	TRBV18	TRBJ2-5	many	TGTGCCAGCTCGCCGATGCGGGACACAAAAGAGACCCAGTACTTC	CASSPMRDTKETQYF